This T cell receptor beta chain is from a study of T cell responses to AZD1222 COVID-19 vaccine. Study overall: Doses given second, at about 4 or about 12 weeks, were pooled.

The CDR3 length is 14 residues. The germline V gene encodes CDR1 SGHRS and CDR2 YFSETQ. V dropped 0 bases and J dropped 7 bases, with 8 bases sitting between them. Data came from immunoSEQ multiplex PCR; TCRdb stores just in-frame clones and leaves some out. Of 130,000 or so clones listed, 85% to 90% are singletons. Sequences were derived from peripheral blood, sampled on day 0 of AZD1222 vaccination. The TCR was taken from an adult in good health. This rearrangement joins TRBV5-1 to TRBJ1-6; no reliable D call. The CDR3 is CASSLGRLNSPLHF. The CDR3 DNA follows: TGCGCCAGCAGCTTGGGACGGCTAAATTCACCCCTCCACTTT.